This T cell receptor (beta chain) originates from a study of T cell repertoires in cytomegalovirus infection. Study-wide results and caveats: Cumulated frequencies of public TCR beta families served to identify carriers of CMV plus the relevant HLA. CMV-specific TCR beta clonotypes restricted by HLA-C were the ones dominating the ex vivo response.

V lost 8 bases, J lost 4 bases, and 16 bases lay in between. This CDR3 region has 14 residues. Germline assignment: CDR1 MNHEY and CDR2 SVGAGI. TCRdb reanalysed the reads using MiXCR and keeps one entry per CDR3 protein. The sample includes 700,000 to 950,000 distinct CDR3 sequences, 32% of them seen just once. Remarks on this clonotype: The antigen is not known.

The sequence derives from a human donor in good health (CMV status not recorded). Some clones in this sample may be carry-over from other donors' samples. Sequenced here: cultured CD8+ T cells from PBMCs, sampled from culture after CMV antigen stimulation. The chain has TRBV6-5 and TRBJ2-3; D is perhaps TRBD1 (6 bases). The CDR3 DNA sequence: TGTGCCAGCGGGGGCTTTGTTAGTGCAGATACGCAGTATTTT. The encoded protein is CASGGFVSADTQYF.